Sequencing of this T cell receptor (beta chain) was carried out in a study of PD-L1 blockade in urothelial cancer. Study in general: Bladder-origin urothelial cancer in males covered about 90% of the 29 patients. Timepoints chosen for blood analysis were 3 weeks (second dose) and 6 weeks after treatment start.

As for this clone: What it recognizes is unknown.

Time point in this sample: pretreatment peripheral blood. Sequenced by immunoSEQ multiplex PCR; TCRdb stores in-frame clones only, minus some. The sample contains around 70,000 clones, less than 90% of which appear only once. Deletions cut 3 bases from V and 4 bases from J, with 8 bases between. The CDR3 contains 13 residues. The V gene's germline CDR1 is SGHTA and CDR2 FQGNSA. Overall study results and limits: Clonality of blood TCR below the median before treatment predicted better survival.

The source is a woman in her seventies with urothelial cancer. J is TRBJ2-3 and V is TRBV7-2, with D tentatively TRBD1 (5 bases). Here the sequenced sample was PBMCs, taken around atezolizumab (anti-PD-L1) treatment. DNA for the CDR3: TGTGCCAGCAGCTTTAGGGGCGCAGATACGCAGTATTTT. Translated, it gives CASSFRGADTQYF.